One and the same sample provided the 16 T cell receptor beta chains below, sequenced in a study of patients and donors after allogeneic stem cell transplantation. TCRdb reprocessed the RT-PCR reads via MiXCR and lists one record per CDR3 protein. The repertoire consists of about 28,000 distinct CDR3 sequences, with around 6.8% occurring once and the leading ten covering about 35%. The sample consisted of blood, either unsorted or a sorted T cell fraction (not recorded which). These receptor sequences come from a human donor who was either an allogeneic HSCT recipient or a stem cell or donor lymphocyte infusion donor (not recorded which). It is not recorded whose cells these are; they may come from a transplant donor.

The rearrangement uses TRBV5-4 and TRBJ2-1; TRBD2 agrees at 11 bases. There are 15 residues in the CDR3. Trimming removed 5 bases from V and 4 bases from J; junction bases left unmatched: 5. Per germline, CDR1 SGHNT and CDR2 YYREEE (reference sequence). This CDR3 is CASRSGTSGYNEQFF. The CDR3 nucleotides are TGTGCCAGCAGATCCGGGACTAGCGGTTACAATGAGCAGTTCTTC.

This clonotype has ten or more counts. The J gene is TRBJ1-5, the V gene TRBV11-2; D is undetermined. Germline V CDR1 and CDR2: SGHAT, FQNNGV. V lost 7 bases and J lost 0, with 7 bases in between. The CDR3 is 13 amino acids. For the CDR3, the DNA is TGTGCCAGCAACCCTTATAGCAATCAGCCCCAGCATTTT. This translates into CASNPYSNQPQHF.

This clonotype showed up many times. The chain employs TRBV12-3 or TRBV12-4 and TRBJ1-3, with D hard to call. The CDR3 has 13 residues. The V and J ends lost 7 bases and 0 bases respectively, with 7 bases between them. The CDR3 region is CASKASSGNTIYF. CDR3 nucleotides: TGTGCCAGCAAGGCCTCCTCTGGAAACACCATATATTTT.

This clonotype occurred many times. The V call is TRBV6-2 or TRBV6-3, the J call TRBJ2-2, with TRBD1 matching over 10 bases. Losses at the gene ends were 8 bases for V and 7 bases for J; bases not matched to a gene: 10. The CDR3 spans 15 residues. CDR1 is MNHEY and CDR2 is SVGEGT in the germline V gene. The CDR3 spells CASRRQGAIVGELFF. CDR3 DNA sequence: TGTGCCAGCCGTAGACAGGGGGCGATTGTCGGGGAGCTGTTTTTT.

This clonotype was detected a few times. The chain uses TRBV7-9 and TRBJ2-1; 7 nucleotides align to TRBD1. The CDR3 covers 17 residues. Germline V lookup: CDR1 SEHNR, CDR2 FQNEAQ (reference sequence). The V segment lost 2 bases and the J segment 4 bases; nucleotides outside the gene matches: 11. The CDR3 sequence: CASSLTGALGSYNEQFF. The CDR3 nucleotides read TGTGCCAGCAGCTTAACAGGGGCCCTCGGTTCGTACAATGAGCAGTTCTTC.

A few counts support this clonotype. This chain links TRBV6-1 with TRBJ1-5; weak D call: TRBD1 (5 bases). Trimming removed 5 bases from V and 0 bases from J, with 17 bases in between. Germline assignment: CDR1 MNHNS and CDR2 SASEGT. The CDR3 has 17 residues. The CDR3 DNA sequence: TGTGCCAGCAGTTCAAACCGGGACCAGGATAGCAATCAGCCCCAGCATTTT. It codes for CASSSNRDQDSNQPQHF.

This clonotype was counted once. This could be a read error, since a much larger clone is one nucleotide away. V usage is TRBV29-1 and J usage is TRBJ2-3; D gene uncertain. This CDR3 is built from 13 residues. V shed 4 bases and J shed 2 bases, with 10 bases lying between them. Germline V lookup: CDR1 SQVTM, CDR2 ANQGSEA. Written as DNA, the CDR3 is TGCAGCGTTGGGGTGGTCTACACAGATACGCAGTATTTT. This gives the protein CSVGVVYTDTQYF.

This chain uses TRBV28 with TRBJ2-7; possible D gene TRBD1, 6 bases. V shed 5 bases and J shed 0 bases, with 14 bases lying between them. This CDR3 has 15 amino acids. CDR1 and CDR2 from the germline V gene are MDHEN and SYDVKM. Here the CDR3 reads CASSLGAIVSYEQYF. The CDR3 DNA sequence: TGTGCCAGCAGTCTGGGGGCTATCGTCTCCTACGAGCAGTACTTC.

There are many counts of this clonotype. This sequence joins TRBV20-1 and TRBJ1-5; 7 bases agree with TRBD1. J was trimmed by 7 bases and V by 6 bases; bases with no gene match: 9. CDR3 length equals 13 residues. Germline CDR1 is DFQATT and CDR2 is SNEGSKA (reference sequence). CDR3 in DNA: TGCAGTGCGGGCGACAGGGCAAGACAGCCCCAGCATTTT. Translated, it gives CSAGDRARQPQHF.

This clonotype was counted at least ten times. DNA of the CDR3: TGCGCCAGCAGCTTGGGATCACTAGCGGGGAGAGGCACAGATACGCAGTATTTT. Its protein is CASSLGSLAGRGTDTQYF. The rearrangement links TRBV5-1 to TRBJ2-3; 10 nucleotides align to TRBD2. The CDR3 totals 18 residues. V lost 0 bases and J lost 1; bases outside the gene matches: 8. Germline V gene lookup returns CDR1 SGHRS and CDR2 YFSETQ.

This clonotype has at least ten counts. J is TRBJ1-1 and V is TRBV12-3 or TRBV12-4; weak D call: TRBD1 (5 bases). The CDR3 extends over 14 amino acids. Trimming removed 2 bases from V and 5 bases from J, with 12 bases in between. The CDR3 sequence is CASSLQGKLTEAFF. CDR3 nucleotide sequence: TGTGCCAGCAGTTTACAGGGAAAGCTAACTGAAGCTTTCTTT.

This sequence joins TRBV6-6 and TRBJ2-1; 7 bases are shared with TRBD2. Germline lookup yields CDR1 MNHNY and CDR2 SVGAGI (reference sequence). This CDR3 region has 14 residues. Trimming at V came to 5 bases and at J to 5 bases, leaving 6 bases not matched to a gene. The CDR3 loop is CASSLLARNNEQFF. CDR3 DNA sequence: TGTGCCAGCAGTCTACTAGCGAGAAACAATGAGCAGTTCTTC.

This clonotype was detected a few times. CDR3 coding DNA: TGTGCCAGCAGCCCCAGGGGAAGGGGCTCCTACAATGAGCAGTTCTTC. Translated, it gives CASSPRGRGSYNEQFF. The rearrangement joins TRBV7-9 to TRBJ2-1, with D possibly TRBD1 on 6 matching bases. Trimming stripped 5 bases from V and 0 bases from J, with 14 bases between. The germline gives CDR1 SEHNR, CDR2 FQNEAQ (reference sequence). This CDR3 has 16 amino acids. The full variable domain, its missing parts supplied by reference TRBV7-9 and TRBJ2-1, is DTGVSQNPRHKITKRGQNVTFRCDPISEHNRLYWYRQTLGQGPEFLTYFQNEAQLEKSRLLSDRFSAERPKGSFSTLEIQRTEQGDSAMYLCASSPRGRGSYNEQFFGPGTRLTVL.

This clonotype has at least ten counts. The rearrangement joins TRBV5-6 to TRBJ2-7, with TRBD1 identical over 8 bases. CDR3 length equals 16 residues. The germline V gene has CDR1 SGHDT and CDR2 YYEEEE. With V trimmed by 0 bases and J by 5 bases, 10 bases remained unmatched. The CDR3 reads CASSLVGTGFWDEQYF. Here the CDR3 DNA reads TGTGCCAGCAGCTTGGTCGGGACAGGCTTTTGGGACGAGCAGTACTTC.

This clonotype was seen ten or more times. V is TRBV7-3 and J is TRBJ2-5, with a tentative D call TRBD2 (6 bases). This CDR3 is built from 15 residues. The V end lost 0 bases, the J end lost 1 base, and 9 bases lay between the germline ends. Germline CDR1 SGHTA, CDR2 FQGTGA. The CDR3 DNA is TGTGCCAGCAGCTTAACGGGAGGCTTCCAAGAGACCCAGTACTTC. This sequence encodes CASSLTGGFQETQYF. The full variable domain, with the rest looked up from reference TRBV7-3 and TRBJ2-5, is GAGVSQTPSNKVTEKGKYVELRCDPISGHTALYWYRQSLGQGPEFLIYFQGTGAADDSGLPNDRFFAVRPEGSVSTLKIQRTERGDSAVYLCASSLTGGFQETQYFGPGTRLLVL.

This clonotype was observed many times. The CDR3 DNA sequence: TGTGCCAGCAGTCCAAGTGGGGTGAGAGCAGATACGCAGTATTTT. Translated: CASSPSGVRADTQYF. The V gene is TRBV12-3 or TRBV12-4, the J gene TRBJ2-3; D unclear. The CDR3 consists of 15 residues. V lost 5 bases and J 4 bases, leaving 16 bases between the germline ends.